Listed here are 11 T cell receptor beta chains from one sample, sequenced in a study of T cells in localized non-small cell lung cancer. Some clones are missing from TCRdb's copy, which holds only in-frame ones; the method was immunoSEQ multiplex PCR. Of 35,000 to 45,000 clones listed, 85% to 95% are singletons. This material consisted of peripheral blood, taken before any cancer treatment. These receptor sequences come from a female donor of 60 years or more with stage I lung adenocarcinoma.

J is TRBJ1-1 and V is TRBV5-5; D ambiguous. CDR3 length: 12 amino acids. In germline, CDR1 is SGHKS, CDR2 YYEKEE (reference sequence). V was trimmed by 4 bases and J by 4 bases, leaving 8 bases between them. The DNA for the CDR3 is TGTGCCAGCAGCCCTATTATCACTGAAGCTTTCTTT. Residues: CASSPIITEAFF.

V is TRBV5-1 and J is TRBJ1-3, with 8 bases fitting TRBD1. V shed 0 bases and J 4 bases; nucleotides not matched to a gene: 6. The CDR3 covers 16 residues. Germline V gene data show CDR1 as SGHRS and CDR2 as YFSETQ. Here the CDR3 reads CASSLAPAGGGNTIYF. In DNA form, the CDR3 reads TGCGCCAGCAGCTTGGCCCCCGCAGGGGGCGGAAACACCATATATTTT.

The chain links TRBV6-6 to TRBJ1-2, with D perhaps TRBD1 (5 bases). V was cut by 5 bases and J by 4 bases, with 11 bases left in between. The CDR3 runs 13 residues. CDR1 and CDR2 from the germline V gene are MNHNY and SVGAGI (reference sequence). The CDR3 coding sequence is TGTGCCAGCAGTCAGACAGTGAGCTATGGCTACACCTTC. Residues: CASSQTVSYGYTF.

The V gene is TRBV7-6, the J gene TRBJ2-3; D is unclear. Germline CDR1 reads SGHVS; CDR2 reads FNYEAQ. The V and J ends lost 3 bases and 9 bases respectively, with 10 bases between them. The CDR3 loop spans 12 amino acids. CDR3 region: CASSFTGGTQYF. CDR3 nucleotides: TGTGCCAGCAGCTTTACTGGTGGGACGCAGTATTTT.

The V and J genes are TRBV5-6 and TRBJ1-1, with 7 bases matching TRBD1. CDR1 is SGHDT, CDR2 YYEEEE, per germline. The V and J ends lost 0 bases and 0 bases, in that order; junction bases with no gene match: 2. The CDR3 length is 15 residues. CDR3 in amino acids: CASSLVGQMNTEAFF. DNA of the CDR3: TGTGCCAGCAGCTTGGTGGGACAGATGAACACTGAAGCTTTCTTT.

The count of this clone is one. The V call is TRBV5-1, the J call TRBJ2-2, with D perhaps assigned TRBD1 or TRBD2 (5 bases each). This CDR3 region has 15 residues. From germline, CDR1 is SGHRS and CDR2 YFSETQ. The ends were cut back, 4 bases at V and 7 bases at J, with 17 bases in the middle. The CDR3 region has the DNA TGCGCCAGCAGCCCAGGGACGAGGGCCGTCGGGGAGCTGTTTTTT. Its translation: CASSPGTRAVGELFF.

In its sample, this clone was seen once. The gene calls are TRBV6-4 and TRBJ1-6; 7 nucleotides align to TRBD1. J was trimmed by 4 bases and V by 7 bases; bases with no gene match: 4. Germline V gene data show CDR1 as MRHNA and CDR2 as SNTAGT. The CDR3 has 14 amino acids. CDR3 loop: CASKQTGYNSPLHF. CDR3 in DNA: TGTGCCAGCAAGCAGACAGGGTATAATTCACCCCTCCACTTT.

This clone appeared once. This rearrangement joins TRBV9 to TRBJ1-1, with 11 bases matching TRBD1. The V and J ends lost 2 bases and 7 bases, in that order; junction bases with no gene match: 7. Germline assignment: CDR1 SGDLS and CDR2 YYNGEE. The length of the CDR3 is 15 residues. CDR3 region: CASSVGTGGYSEAFF. The CDR3 DNA reads TGTGCCAGCAGCGTGGGGACAGGGGGTTATAGTGAAGCTTTCTTT.

The chain couples TRBV4-1 to TRBJ1-4; no definite D call. Germline values: CDR1 MGHRA, CDR2 YSYEKL. This CDR3 contains 15 residues. V was trimmed by 6 bases and J by 8 bases, leaving 19 bases between them. The CDR3 loop reads CASRRSRAVNEKLFF. CDR3 DNA sequence: TGCGCCAGCAGGCGATCCCGGGCAGTGAACGAAAAACTGTTTTTT.

J is TRBJ2-1 and V is TRBV5-1; a possible D gene is TRBD1 (6 bases). The germline V gene has CDR1 SGHRS and CDR2 YFSETQ. V lost 2 bases and J 6 bases, leaving 21 bases between the germline ends. The CDR3 spans 17 residues. The CDR3 loop reads CASSFTFGGQVSNEQFF. CDR3 sequence (DNA): TGCGCCAGCAGCTTTACCTTTGGGGGACAAGTAAGCAATGAGCAGTTCTTC.

This clone appeared a single time. The V gene is TRBV29-1, the J gene TRBJ1-2, with D possibly being TRBD1 (5 bases). Per the germline V gene, CDR1 is SQVTM and CDR2 is ANQGSEA. Trimming pared 5 bases from V and 7 bases from J, leaving 17 bases between. The CDR3 runs 13 residues. The CDR3 region is CSVLLSAGSGYTF. As DNA, the CDR3 is TGCAGCGTTTTACTCAGTGCAGGGTCTGGCTACACCTTC.